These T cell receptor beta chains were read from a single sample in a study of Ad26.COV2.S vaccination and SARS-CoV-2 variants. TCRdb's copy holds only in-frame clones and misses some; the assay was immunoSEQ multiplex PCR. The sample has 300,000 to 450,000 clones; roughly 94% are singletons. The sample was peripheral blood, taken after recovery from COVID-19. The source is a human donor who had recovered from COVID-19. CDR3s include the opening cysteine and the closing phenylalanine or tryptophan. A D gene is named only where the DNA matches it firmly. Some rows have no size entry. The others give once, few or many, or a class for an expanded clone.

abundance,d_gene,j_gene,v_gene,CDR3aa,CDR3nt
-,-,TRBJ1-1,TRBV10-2,CASSPGPEDGTEAFF,TGCGCCAGCAGTCCGGGCCCGGAGGATGGCACTGAAGCTTTCTTT
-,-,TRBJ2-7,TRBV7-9,CASSLAGGEQYF,TGTGCCAGCAGCTTAGCGGGGGGCGAGCAGTACTTC
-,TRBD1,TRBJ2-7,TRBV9,CASSGQGAYEQYF,TGTGCCAGCAGCGGACAGGGCGCCTACGAGCAGTACTTC
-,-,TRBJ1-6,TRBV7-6,CASSSDTFSPLHF,TGTGCCAGCAGCTCCGACACCTTTTCACCCCTCCACTTT
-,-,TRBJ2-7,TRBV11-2,CASSLEWGSASWQYF,TGTGCCAGCAGCTTAGAGTGGGGATCGGCGTCCTGGCAGTACTTC
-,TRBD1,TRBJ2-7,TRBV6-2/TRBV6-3,CASSRDSTYEQYF,TGTGCCAGCAGCAGGGACAGCACCTACGAGCAGTACTTC
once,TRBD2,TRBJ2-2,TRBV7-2,CASSLTSGVPSWRTGELFF,TGTGCCAGCAGCCTGACTAGCGGGGTCCCCTCTTGGCGCACCGGGGAGCTGTTTTTT
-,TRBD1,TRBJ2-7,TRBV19,CASSIGTGTYEQYF,TGTGCCAGTAGTATTGGGACAGGGACCTACGAGCAGTACTTC
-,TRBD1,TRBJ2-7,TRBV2,CASSGPTGGRLEQYF,TGTGCCAGCAGTGGACCGACAGGGGGACGGTTAGAGCAGTACTTC
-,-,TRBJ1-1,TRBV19,CASSMPGVEAFF,TGTGCCAGTAGTATGCCCGGGGTCGAAGCTTTCTTT
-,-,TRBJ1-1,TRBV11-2,CASSLGGTAEAFF,TGTGCCAGCAGCTTAGGGGGGACGGCAGAAGCTTTCTTT
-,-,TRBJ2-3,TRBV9,CASSVEGHAEDTQYF,TGTGCCAGCAGCGTGGAGGGACACGCAGAGGATACGCAGTATTTT
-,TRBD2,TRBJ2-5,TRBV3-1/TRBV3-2,CASSQYGSGGYQETQYF,TGTGCCAGCAGCCAATACGGGAGCGGGGGATACCAAGAGACCCAGTACTTC
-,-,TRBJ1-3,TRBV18,CASSPSNRNTIYF,TGTGCCAGCTCACCATCGAACAGAAACACCATATATTTT
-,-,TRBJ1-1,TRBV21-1,CASSKGGAFKAFF,TGTGCCAGCAGCAAAGGTGGGGCCTTTAAAGCTTTCTTT
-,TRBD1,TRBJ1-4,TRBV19,CATVTGEKLFF,TGTGCCACCGTGACAGGGGAAAAACTGTTTTTT
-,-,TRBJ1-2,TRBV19,CASLGDFSPYTF,TGTGCCAGTCTGGGGGACTTTTCCCCCTACACCTTC
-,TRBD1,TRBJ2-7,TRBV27,CASSLSPDREIEQYF,TGTGCCAGCAGTTTATCCCCGGACAGGGAGATCGAGCAGTACTTC
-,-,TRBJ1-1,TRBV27,CASAGTEAFF,TGTGCCAGCGCTGGCACTGAAGCTTTCTTT
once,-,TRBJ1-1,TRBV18,CASSPAGRAQAGTEAFF,TGTGCCAGCTCACCAGCAGGGAGGGCACAGGCGGGCACTGAAGCTTTCTTT
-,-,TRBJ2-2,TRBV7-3,CASSLLVSGELFF,TGTGCCAGCAGCTTATTGGTCAGCGGGGAGCTGTTTTTT
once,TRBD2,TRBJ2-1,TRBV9,CASSVDGLADEQFF,TGTGCCAGCAGCGTAGACGGACTAGCGGATGAGCAGTTCTTC
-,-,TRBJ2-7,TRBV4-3,CASSPRFRGTYEQYF,TGCGCCAGCAGCCCCCGATTCCGAGGGACCTACGAGCAGTACTTC
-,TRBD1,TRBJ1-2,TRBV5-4,CASSLPGTGEFSYGYTF,TGTGCCAGCAGCCTACCCGGGACAGGGGAATTCAGCTATGGCTACACCTTC
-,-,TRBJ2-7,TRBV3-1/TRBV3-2,CASSLEGGGTYEQYF,TGTGCCAGCAGCCTCGAGGGGGGAGGGACCTACGAGCAGTACTTC
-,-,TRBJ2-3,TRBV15,CATSIRGTDTQYF,TGTGCCACCAGCATCAGAGGGACAGATACGCAGTATTTT
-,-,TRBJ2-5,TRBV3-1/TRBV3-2,CASSHTAGVRETQYF,TGTGCCAGCAGCCATACGGCAGGGGTAAGAGAGACCCAGTACTTC
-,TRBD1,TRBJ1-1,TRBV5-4,CASSSPDRGNTEAFF,TGTGCCAGCAGCTCACCCGACAGGGGGAACACTGAAGCTTTCTTT
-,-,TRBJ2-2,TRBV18,CASSPPWMGNGELFF,TGTGCCAGCTCACCCCCATGGATGGGGAACGGGGAGCTGTTTTTT
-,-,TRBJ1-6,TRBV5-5,CASSRTPEDPWF,TGTGCCAGCAGCAGAACGCCGGAAGACCCCTGGTTT
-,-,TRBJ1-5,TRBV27,CASSSSSNQPQHF,TGTGCCAGCAGTTCGTCCAGTAACCAGCCCCAGCATTTT
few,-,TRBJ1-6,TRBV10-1,CASSQGTGTGKAPLHF,TGCGCCAGCAGCCAAGGGACGGGGACGGGAAAGGCACCCCTCCACTTT
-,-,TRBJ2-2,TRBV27,CASKEGFGTGELFF,TGTGCCAGCAAGGAGGGGTTTGGCACCGGGGAGCTGTTTTTT
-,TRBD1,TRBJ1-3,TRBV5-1,CASSVGQGIAGNTIYF,TGCGCCAGCAGCGTGGGACAGGGGATTGCTGGAAACACCATATATTTT
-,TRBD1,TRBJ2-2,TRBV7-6,CASSGRQGANTGELFF,TGTGCCAGCAGCGGCAGACAGGGCGCGAACACCGGGGAGCTGTTTTTT
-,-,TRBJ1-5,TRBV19,CASSLRLHQPQHF,TGTGCCAGTAGTCTCAGGCTACATCAGCCCCAGCATTTT
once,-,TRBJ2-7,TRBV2,CASTRGYEQYF,TGTGCCAGCACCCGGGGCTACGAGCAGTACTTC
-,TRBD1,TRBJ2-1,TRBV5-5,CASSLRDRENEQFF,TGTGCCAGCAGTCTCCGGGACAGGGAAAATGAGCAGTTCTTC
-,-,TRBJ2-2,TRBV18,CASSPYEGSGAGELFF,TGTGCCAGCTCACCGTATGAGGGGAGCGGCGCCGGGGAGCTGTTTTTT
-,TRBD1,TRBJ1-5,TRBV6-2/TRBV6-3,CASSRQGVLQPQHF,TGTGCCAGCAGCCGACAGGGGGTCTTGCAGCCCCAGCATTTT
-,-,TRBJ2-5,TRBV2,CASSDPDRPQETQYF,TGTGCCAGCAGTGACCCCGACAGGCCTCAAGAGACCCAGTACTTC
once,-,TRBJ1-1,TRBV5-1,CASSSAEGNTEAFF,TGCGCCAGCAGTTCCGCGGAGGGTAACACTGAAGCTTTCTTT
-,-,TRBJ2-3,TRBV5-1,CASSSDSGASTDTQYF,TGCGCCAGCAGCTCGGATAGCGGAGCTAGCACAGATACGCAGTATTTT
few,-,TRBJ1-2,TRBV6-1,CASSDTDRGYGYTF,TGTGCCAGCAGTGACACAGACAGAGGCTATGGCTACACCTTC
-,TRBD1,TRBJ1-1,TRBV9,CASSTRDRGQAFF,TGTGCCAGCAGCACCCGGGACAGGGGGCAAGCTTTCTTT